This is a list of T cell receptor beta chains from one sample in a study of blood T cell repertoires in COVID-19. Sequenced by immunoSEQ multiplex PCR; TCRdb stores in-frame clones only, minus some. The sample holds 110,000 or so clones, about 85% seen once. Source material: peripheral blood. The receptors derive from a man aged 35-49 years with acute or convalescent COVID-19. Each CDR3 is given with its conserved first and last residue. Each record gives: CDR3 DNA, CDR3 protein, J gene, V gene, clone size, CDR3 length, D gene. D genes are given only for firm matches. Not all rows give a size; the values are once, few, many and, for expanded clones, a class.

TGTGCCAGCAGCTTGAGTTCCGAGCCTACGCAGTATTTT	CASSLSSEPTQYF	TRBJ2-3	TRBV5-4	.	13	.
TGTGCCAGCAGTTCGCGGATACAAGAGACCCAGTACTTC	CASSSRIQETQYF	TRBJ2-5	TRBV12-3/TRBV12-4	.	13	.
TGTGCCATCAGCCCTACTAGCGGGGCATACTTTGAGGCCTACGAGCAGTACTTC	CAISPTSGAYFEAYEQYF	TRBJ2-7	TRBV10-3	few	18	TRBD2
TGTGCCAGCAGTTTCCAAACGGGGGGAGATGAAAAACTGTTTTTT	CASSFQTGGDEKLFF	TRBJ1-4	TRBV7-2	.	15	.
TGTGCCAGCAGCCAAGACTCATTCTACCTTCCAGCTTTCTTT	CASSQDSFYLPAFF	TRBJ1-1	TRBV14	.	14	.
TGTGCCAGCAGCTTGACTACTAGCGGGGGGAATGAGCAGTTCTTC	CASSLTTSGGNEQFF	TRBJ2-1	TRBV5-6	.	15	TRBD2
TGTGCCAGCAGTTTTACATCATCAGGGGGCTCCTACGAGCAGTACTTC	CASSFTSSGGSYEQYF	TRBJ2-7	TRBV27	.	16	TRBD1
TGTGCCAGCAGTGCCGCCGGGTCTCGAGGGGAAAAACTGTTTTTT	CASSAAGSRGEKLFF	TRBJ1-4	TRBV2	.	15	.
TGTGCCTGGAGTCGGGTGCTTAGCACAGATACGCAGTATTTT	CAWSRVLSTDTQYF	TRBJ2-3	TRBV30	.	14	.
TGTGCCAGCAGTGCGTGGGACAGGCTGTTCACCGGGGAGCTGTTTTTT	CASSAWDRLFTGELFF	TRBJ2-2	TRBV6-2/TRBV6-3	.	16	TRBD1
TGCGCCAGCACCTGGGGGCCACCGAACACTGAAGCTTTCTTT	CASTWGPPNTEAFF	TRBJ1-1	TRBV10-2	.	14	.
TGTGCCAGCAGTGTCGACAGGGGGAACATTCAGTACTTC	CASSVDRGNIQYF	TRBJ2-4	TRBV6-4	few	13	TRBD1
TGTGCCAGTAGTGGGGGACAGGGGTTCAATCAGCCCCAGCATTTT	CASSGGQGFNQPQHF	TRBJ1-5	TRBV19	.	15	TRBD1
TGTGCCACCAGTGATCCCACGCGAGAAACAGGGCGGACGCAGTATTTT	CATSDPTRETGRTQYF	TRBJ2-3	TRBV24-1	.	16	.
TGCGCCAGCAGCTTGATGAGACTAGCGGGGGAACCTCAGTTCTTC	CASSLMRLAGEPQFF	TRBJ2-1	TRBV5-1	.	15	TRBD2
TGTGCCAGCATCACACAGGGAATCGGTGAAGCTTTCTTT	CASITQGIGEAFF	TRBJ1-1	TRBV2	few	13	.
TGCGCCAGCAGCCAAGGCAATGGACAGAATCAGCCCCAGCATTTT	CASSQGNGQNQPQHF	TRBJ1-5	TRBV4-1	.	15	.
TGTGCCAGCAGCGTAGTACAGGGGTCAGATACGCAGTATTTT	CASSVVQGSDTQYF	TRBJ2-3	TRBV9	.	14	TRBD1
TGTGCCAGCGACATGGGCAGGGGAGGAAACACCATATATTTT	CASDMGRGGNTIYF	TRBJ1-3	TRBV7-9	.	14	.
TGTGCCAGCAGCGCCAGACTAGCGGGACAAGCAGGCGGGGAGCTGTTTTTT	CASSARLAGQAGGELFF	TRBJ2-2	TRBV5-6	.	17	TRBD2
TGTGCCAGCAGACCCGGACAGGCTCTTAATCAGCCCCAGCATTTT	CASRPGQALNQPQHF	TRBJ1-5	TRBV2	.	15	TRBD1
TGTGCCAGCAGCCAATTTCACAGGGCGGATGGGGCCAACGTCCTGACTTTC	CASSQFHRADGANVLTF	TRBJ2-6	TRBV14	.	17	.
TGCGCCAGCAGCCAAGCGCCACCACAGGGGGATCCCTACGAGCAGTACTTC	CASSQAPPQGDPYEQYF	TRBJ2-7	TRBV4-1	few	17	TRBD1
TGCGCCAGCAGCCACGCGGGACAGGGGCACTATGGCTACACCTTC	CASSHAGQGHYGYTF	TRBJ1-2	TRBV4-1	.	15	TRBD1
TGTGCCAGCAGCTTGGAGGTTATTCGGGACAGGGAGTGGCACAATGAGCAGTTCTTC	CASSLEVIRDREWHNEQFF	TRBJ2-1	TRBV5-6	.	19	TRBD1
TGTGCCAGCAGCTTGAGCAGGGGCACTGAAGCTTTCTTT	CASSLSRGTEAFF	TRBJ1-1	TRBV11-2	.	13	.
TGTGCCAGCAGCCCCACCGGGACAGACACAGATACGCAGTATTTT	CASSPTGTDTDTQYF	TRBJ2-3	TRBV3-1/TRBV3-2	.	15	TRBD1
TGTGCCAGCAGCCCTGTAGCAGGGGAGCTGTTTTTT	CASSPVAGELFF	TRBJ2-2	TRBV4-2	.	12	.
TGTGCCACCAGGACAGGGGCGTGGACCGGGGAGCTGTTTTTT	CATRTGAWTGELFF	TRBJ2-2	TRBV19	.	14	TRBD1
TGTGCTAGTGGTTTGGCTCTTGAGGGCGCTGAAGCTTTCTTT	CASGLALEGAEAFF	TRBJ1-1	TRBV12-5	.	14	.
TGCGCCAGCAGCCCGGGGGGTGGAAACACCATATATTTT	CASSPGGGNTIYF	TRBJ1-3	TRBV5-1	.	13	.
TGTGCCATCAGTGACTTAACAGGGAGGAGCGGGGGCCCCACTAGCACAGATACGCAGTATTTT	CAISDLTGRSGGPTSTDTQYF	TRBJ2-3	TRBV10-3	.	21	TRBD2
TGCGCCAGCAGCCAGGAGACGTGGACTATCGGCGAGCAGTACTTC	CASSQETWTIGEQYF	TRBJ2-7	TRBV4-1	.	15	.
TGTGCCAGCAGTGGGACAACGAACACCGGGGAGCTGTTTTTT	CASSGTTNTGELFF	TRBJ2-2	TRBV2	.	14	.
TGCGCCAGCAGCCAAGCTTTTGGGGCCAACGTCCTGACTTTC	CASSQAFGANVLTF	TRBJ2-6	TRBV4-1	.	14	.
TGTGCCAGCAGCTTGAAACTTGATACCCTCCACTTT	CASSLKLDTLHF	TRBJ1-6	TRBV13	.	12	.
TGTGCCAGCAGTCCTATCCCGACAGCCTTAAATAATTCACCCCTCCACTTT	CASSPIPTALNNSPLHF	TRBJ1-6	TRBV27	.	17	.
TGCAGTGCCGGGACAGGATACGAGCAGTACTTC	CSAGTGYEQYF	TRBJ2-7	TRBV20-1	.	11	TRBD1
TGTGCCAGTCGATACGGGAATGAGCAGTTCTTC	CASRYGNEQFF	TRBJ2-1	TRBV19	.	11	.
TGCGCCAGCAGCTTTGGCTGGACTAGCGAAGAAAATGAGCAGTTCTTC	CASSFGWTSEENEQFF	TRBJ2-1	TRBV5-1	.	16	TRBD2
TGCGCCAGCAGCCTGAGGGAGGGGATGGGCTATGGCTACACCTTC	CASSLREGMGYGYTF	TRBJ1-2	TRBV4-3	.	15	.
TGTGCCAGCAGCTTTCAGGGGAGCCTCGGAAAAGAGACCCAGTACTTC	CASSFQGSLGKETQYF	TRBJ2-5	TRBV7-2	.	16	.
TGCGCCAGCAGCCGGGACAACTCCTACGAGCAGTACTTC	CASSRDNSYEQYF	TRBJ2-7	TRBV4-1	.	13	.
TGTGCCAGCTCACCGGGACAGGGGAATGAGCAGTTCTTC	CASSPGQGNEQFF	TRBJ2-1	TRBV18	.	13	TRBD1
TGTGCCAGCAGTTACTCGGAGGCGGACCTACCTGAAAAACTGTTTTTT	CASSYSEADLPEKLFF	TRBJ1-4	TRBV6-2/TRBV6-3	.	16	.
TGCGCCAGCAGCCAAAGGGGACAGGGAGACTATGGCTACACCTTC	CASSQRGQGDYGYTF	TRBJ1-2	TRBV4-1	.	15	TRBD1
TGCGCCAGCAGCTTGGGTATCGACAGGGTGCTTGACTATGGCTACACCTTC	CASSLGIDRVLDYGYTF	TRBJ1-2	TRBV5-1	.	17	TRBD1
TGCGCCAGCAGCCAATCGGCAGGGGGCCCGCCAGATACGCAGTATTTT	CASSQSAGGPPDTQYF	TRBJ2-3	TRBV4-3	.	16	TRBD1
TGCGCCAGCAGCTTTCAAATGGGACAGACCTATGGCTACACCTTC	CASSFQMGQTYGYTF	TRBJ1-2	TRBV5-1	.	15	TRBD1